The clone carrying this TCR beta chain has a handful of counts. V was trimmed by 2 bases and J by 2 bases, leaving 13 bases between them. Germline-derived CDR1 and CDR2 are MRHNA and SNTAGT. The CDR3 extends over 16 amino acids. All of the donors were Caucasians in good health. TCRdb itself ran the 5' RACE reads through MiXCR, one entry per CDR3 protein. The sample includes 200,000 to 250,000 distinct CDR3 sequences, 7.5% of them seen just once. The data were taken from a study of identical twins. In addition, the sample was reused for a study of yellow fever vaccine responses in identical twins.

The chain is built from TRBV6-4 and TRBJ2-1; D call uncertain. This TCR was recovered from a woman under 30 in good health. Input material: CD8+ T cells sorted from blood. CDR3 in amino acids: CASSDTVGSAYNEQFF. DNA of the CDR3: TGTGCCAGCAGTGACACCGTTGGTTCAGCCTACAATGAGCAGTTCTTC.